These 7 T cell receptor beta chains were all obtained from the same sample, sequenced in a study of identical twins. MiXCR, applied by TCRdb to the 5' RACE reads, yields one record per CDR3 protein. The table has more than 400,000 distinct CDR3 sequences, approximately 14% seen once. In addition, the sample was reused for a study of yellow fever vaccine responses in identical twins.

Sequenced input: CD4+ T cells sorted from blood. Every receptor here comes from a woman between 18 and 29 years old in good health.

This clonotype has only a few counts. The chain couples TRBV10-2 to TRBJ2-2, with TRBD2 identical over 10 bases. The CDR3 contains 16 residues. J was trimmed by 7 bases and V by 7 bases; bases with no gene match: 12. Germline V CDR1 and CDR2: WSHSY, SAAADI. The CDR3 loop is CASTVPSGGANGELFF. CDR3 in DNA: TGCGCCAGCACCGTCCCCAGCGGGGGGGCCAACGGGGAGCTGTTTTTT.

The V and J genes are TRBV7-8 and TRBJ2-4; D not certain. V lost 5 bases to trimming and J lost 6 bases, with 23 bases between them. The CDR3 extends over 17 amino acids. Germline lookup yields CDR1 SGHVS and CDR2 FQNEAQ. The DNA for the CDR3 is TGTGCCAGCAGCCCAGCAGTTTCACCCCTCGTCGGAAACATTCAGTACTTC. Encoded protein: CASSPAVSPLVGNIQYF.

The chain links TRBV7-2 to TRBJ2-3, with TRBD2 matching over 7 bases. The CDR3 has 15 amino acids. Per the germline V gene, CDR1 is SGHTA and CDR2 is FQGNSA. V gave up 0 bases and J gave up 3 bases; unmatched junction bases: 3. Here the CDR3 DNA reads TGTGCCAGCAGCTTAGCGTCTAGCGGAACAGATACGCAGTATTTT. Protein product: CASSLASSGTDTQYF.

The V and J genes are TRBV2 and TRBJ2-5; 11 bases align to TRBD2. This CDR3 region has 18 residues. V shed 6 bases and J 5 bases; nucleotides not matched to a gene: 17. The germline V gene encodes CDR1 SNHLY and CDR2 FYNNEI. The CDR3 nucleotides are TGTGCCAGCAGAGCCTCGGGTCTAGCGGGGGGAAGGGAGGAGACCCAGTACTTC. Protein sequence: CASRASGLAGGREETQYF.

The chain employs TRBV20-1 and TRBJ1-2, with 8 bases that match TRBD1. The CDR3 is 14 residues long. CDR1 and CDR2 (germline): DFQATT, SNEGSKA (reference sequence). The V and J ends lost 6 bases and 5 bases, in that order; junction bases with no gene match: 11. In DNA form, the CDR3 reads TGCAGTGCCCCCACGACAGGGGATCCGTATGGCTACACCTTC. Residues: CSAPTTGDPYGYTF.

In this sample, this clonotype turned up a few times. This chain joins TRBV12-3 or TRBV12-4 and TRBJ2-1, with 9 bases matching TRBD2. This CDR3 spans 14 amino acids. V was clipped by 3 bases and J by 8 bases; unmatched bases: 5. CDR3 sequence: CASSFLAGRDEQFF. The CDR3 region has the DNA TGTGCCAGCAGTTTCCTAGCGGGACGTGATGAGCAGTTCTTC.

This sequence joins TRBV28 and TRBJ1-3; D possibly corresponds to TRBD1 (5 bases). This CDR3 has 14 residues. Germline loops: CDR1 MDHEN, CDR2 SYDVKM. Trimming shortened V by 7 bases and J by 0 bases, and 10 bases separated the two germline ends. CDR3 DNA sequence: TGTGCCAGCACCTCAGGGAGCTCTGGAAACACCATATATTTT. Translated, it gives CASTSGSSGNTIYF.